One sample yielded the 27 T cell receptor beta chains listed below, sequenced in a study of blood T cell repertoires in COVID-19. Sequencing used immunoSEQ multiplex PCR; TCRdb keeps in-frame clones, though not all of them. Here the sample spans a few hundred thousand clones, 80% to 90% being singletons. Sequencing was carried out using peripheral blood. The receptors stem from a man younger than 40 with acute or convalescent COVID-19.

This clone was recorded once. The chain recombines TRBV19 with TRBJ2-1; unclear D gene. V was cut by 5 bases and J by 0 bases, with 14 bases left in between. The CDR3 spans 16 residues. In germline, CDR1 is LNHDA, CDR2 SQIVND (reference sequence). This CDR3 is CASSVTSSSSYNEQFF. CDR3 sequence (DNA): TGTGCCAGTAGTGTCACATCCTCCAGCTCCTACAATGAGCAGTTCTTC. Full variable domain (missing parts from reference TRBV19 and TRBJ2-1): DGGITQSPKYLFRKEGQNVTLSCEQNLNHDAMYWYRQDPGQGLRLIYYSQIVNDFQKGDIAEGYSVSREKKESFPLTVTSAQKNPTAFYLCASSVTSSSSYNEQFFGPGTRLTVL.

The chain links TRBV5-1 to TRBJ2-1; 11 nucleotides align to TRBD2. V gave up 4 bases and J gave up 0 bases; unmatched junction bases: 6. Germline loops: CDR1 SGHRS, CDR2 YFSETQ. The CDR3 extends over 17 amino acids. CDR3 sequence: CASSRYSGRGSYNEQFF. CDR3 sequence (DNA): TGCGCCAGCAGCCGATATAGCGGGAGGGGCTCCTACAATGAGCAGTTCTTC. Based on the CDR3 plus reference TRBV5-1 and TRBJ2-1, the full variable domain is KAGVTQTPRYLIKTRGQQVTLSCSPISGHRSVSWYQQTPGQGLQFLFEYFSETQRNKGNFPGRFSGRQFSNSRSEMNVSTLELGDSALYLCASSRYSGRGSYNEQFFGPGTRLTVL.

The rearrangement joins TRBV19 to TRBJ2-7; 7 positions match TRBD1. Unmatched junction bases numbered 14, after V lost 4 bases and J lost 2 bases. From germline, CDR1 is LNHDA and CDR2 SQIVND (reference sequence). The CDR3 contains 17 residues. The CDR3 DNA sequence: TGTGCCAGTAGTAGGGGGTACCGGGACAGCCTAACCTACGAGCAGTACTTC. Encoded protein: CASSRGYRDSLTYEQYF.

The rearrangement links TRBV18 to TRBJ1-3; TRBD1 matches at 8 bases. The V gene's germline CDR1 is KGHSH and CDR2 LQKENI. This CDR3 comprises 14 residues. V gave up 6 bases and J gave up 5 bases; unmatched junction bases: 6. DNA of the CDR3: TGTGCCAGCTCCCCCGGGACAGGTAGAAACACCATATATTTT. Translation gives CASSPGTGRNTIYF.

The CDR3 bases are TGTGCCAGCAGCTTAGCGTGGCGGGTCGATGAAAAACTGTTTTTT. This encodes CASSLAWRVDEKLFF. The chain is built from TRBV7-8 and TRBJ1-4; D gene unclear. This CDR3 contains 15 residues. Trimming removed 0 bases from V and 6 bases from J, with 11 bases in between. Germline CDR1 reads SGHVS; CDR2 reads FQNEAQ. Complete variable domain (other parts from reference TRBV7-8 and TRBJ1-4): GAGVSQSPRYKVAKRGQDVALRCDPISGHVSLFWYQQALGQGPEFLTYFQNEAQLDKSGLPSDRFFAERPEGSVSTLKIQRTQQEDSAVYLCASSLAWRVDEKLFFGSGTQLSVL.

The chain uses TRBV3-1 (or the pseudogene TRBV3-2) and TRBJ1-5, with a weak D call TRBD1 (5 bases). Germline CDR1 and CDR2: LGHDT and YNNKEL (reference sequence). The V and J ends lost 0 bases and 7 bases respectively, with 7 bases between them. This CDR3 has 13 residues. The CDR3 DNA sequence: TGTGCCAGCAGCCAAGACAGGGCACAGCCCCAGCATTTT. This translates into CASSQDRAQPQHF.

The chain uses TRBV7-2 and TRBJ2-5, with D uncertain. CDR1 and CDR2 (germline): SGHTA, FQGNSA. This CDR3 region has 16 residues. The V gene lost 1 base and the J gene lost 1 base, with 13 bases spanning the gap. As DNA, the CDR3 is TGTGCCAGCAGCTTAGGTCGCATGGCGGCCCAAGAGACCCAGTACTTC. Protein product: CASSLGRMAAQETQYF. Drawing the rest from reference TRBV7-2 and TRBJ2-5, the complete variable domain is GAGVSQSPSNKVTEKGKDVELRCDPISGHTALYWYRQSLGQGLEFLIYFQGNSAPDKSGLPSDRFSAERTGGSVSTLTIQRTQQEDSAVYLCASSLGRMAAQETQYFGPGTRLLVL.

The CDR3 loop reads CASSMAYGGRAKHF. The DNA for the CDR3 is TGTGCCAGTAGTATGGCGTACGGAGGCCGGGCGAAGCATTTT. The V call is TRBV19, the J call TRBJ1-5; D remains ambiguous. V shed 3 bases and J shed 14 bases, with 20 bases lying between them. Germline assignment: CDR1 LNHDA and CDR2 SQIVND (reference sequence). This CDR3 spans 14 amino acids. The whole variable domain, filled in from reference TRBV19 and TRBJ1-5, reads DGGITQSPKYLFRKEGQNVTLSCEQNLNHDAMYWYRQDPGQGLRLIYYSQIVNDFQKGDIAEGYSVSREKKESFPLTVTSAQKNPTAFYLCASSMAYGGRAKHFGDGTRLSIL.

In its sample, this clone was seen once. CDR3 in DNA: TGTGCCAGCAGTTCGGGTTCCTCCTACGAGCAGTACTTC. Protein sequence: CASSSGSSYEQYF. This chain joins TRBV28 and TRBJ2-7; D gene uncertain. CDR3 size: 13 residues. In germline, CDR1 is MDHEN, CDR2 SYDVKM. Deletions cut 4 bases from V and 0 bases from J, with 7 bases between.

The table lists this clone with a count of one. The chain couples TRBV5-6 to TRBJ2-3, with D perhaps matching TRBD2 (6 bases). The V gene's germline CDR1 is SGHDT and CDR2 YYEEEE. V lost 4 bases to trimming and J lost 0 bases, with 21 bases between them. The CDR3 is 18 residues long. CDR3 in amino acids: CASSPRRTLGTSTDTQYF. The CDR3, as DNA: TGTGCCAGCAGCCCACGCCGCACACTTGGGACTAGCACAGATACGCAGTATTTT.

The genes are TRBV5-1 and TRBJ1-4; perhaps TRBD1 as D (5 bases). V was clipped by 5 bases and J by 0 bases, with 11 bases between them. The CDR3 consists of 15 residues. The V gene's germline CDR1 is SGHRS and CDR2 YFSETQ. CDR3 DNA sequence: TGCGCCAGCAGTTCGGGACTTACAACTAATGAAAAACTGTTTTTT. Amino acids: CASSSGLTTNEKLFF.

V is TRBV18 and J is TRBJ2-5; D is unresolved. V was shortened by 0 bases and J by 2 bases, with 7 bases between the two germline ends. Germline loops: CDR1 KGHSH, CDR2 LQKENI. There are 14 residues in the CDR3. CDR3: CASSPPTTQETQYF. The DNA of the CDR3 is TGTGCCAGCTCACCACCTACTACACAAGAGACCCAGTACTTC.

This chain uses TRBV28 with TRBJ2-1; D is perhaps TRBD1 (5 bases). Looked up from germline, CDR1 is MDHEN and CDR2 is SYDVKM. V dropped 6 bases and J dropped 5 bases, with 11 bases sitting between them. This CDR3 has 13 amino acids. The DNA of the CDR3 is TGTGCCAGCAGACCCGACAGAGACAATGAGCAGTTCTTC. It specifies CASRPDRDNEQFF.

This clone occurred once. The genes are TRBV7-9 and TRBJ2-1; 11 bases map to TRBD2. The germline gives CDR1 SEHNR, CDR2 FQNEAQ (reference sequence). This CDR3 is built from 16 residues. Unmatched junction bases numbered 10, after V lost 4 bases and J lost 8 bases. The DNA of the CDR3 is TGTGCCAGCAGCTCCAGACTAGCGGGGTTCGGAGATGAGCAGTTCTTC. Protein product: CASSSRLAGFGDEQFF.

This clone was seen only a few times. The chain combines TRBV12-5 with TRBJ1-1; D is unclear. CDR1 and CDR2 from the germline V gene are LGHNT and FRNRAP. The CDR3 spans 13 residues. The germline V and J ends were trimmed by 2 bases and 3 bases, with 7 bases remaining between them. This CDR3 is CASGLYSYTEAFF. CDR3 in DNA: TGTGCTAGTGGTTTGTACAGCTACACTGAAGCTTTCTTT.

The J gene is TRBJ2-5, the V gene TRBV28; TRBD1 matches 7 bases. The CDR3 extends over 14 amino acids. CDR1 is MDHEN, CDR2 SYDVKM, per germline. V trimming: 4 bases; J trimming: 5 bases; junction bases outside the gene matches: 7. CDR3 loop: CASSWLQGRETQYF. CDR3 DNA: TGTGCCAGCAGTTGGCTACAGGGGCGCGAGACCCAGTACTTC.

CDR3 region: CASSYSLVNEKLFF. For the CDR3, the DNA is TGTGCCAGCAGTTACTCCCTGGTCAATGAAAAACTGTTTTTT. The chain links TRBV11-2 to TRBJ1-4; D is uncertain. The V and J ends lost 6 bases and 5 bases respectively, with 13 bases between them. From germline, CDR1 is SGHAT and CDR2 FQNNGV. CDR3 size: 14 residues. The full variable domain, rest sourced from reference TRBV11-2 and TRBJ1-4, is EAGVAQSPRYKIIEKRQSVAFWCNPISGHATLYWYQQILGQGPKLLIQFQNNGVVDDSQLPKDRFSAERLKGVDSTLKIQPAKLEDSAVYLCASSYSLVNEKLFFGSGTQLSVL.

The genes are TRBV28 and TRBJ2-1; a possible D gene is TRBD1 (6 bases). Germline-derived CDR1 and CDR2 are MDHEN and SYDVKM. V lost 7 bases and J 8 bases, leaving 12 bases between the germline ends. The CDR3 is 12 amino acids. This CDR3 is CASTTQGYEQFF. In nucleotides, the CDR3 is TGTGCCAGCACCACCCAGGGGTATGAGCAGTTCTTC.

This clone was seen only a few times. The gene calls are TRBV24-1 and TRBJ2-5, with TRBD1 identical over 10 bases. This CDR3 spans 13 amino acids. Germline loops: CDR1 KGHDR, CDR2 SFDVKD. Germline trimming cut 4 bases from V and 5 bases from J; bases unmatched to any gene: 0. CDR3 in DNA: TGTGCCACCAGTGAGACAGGGGGCGAGACCCAGTACTTC. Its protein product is CATSETGGETQYF.

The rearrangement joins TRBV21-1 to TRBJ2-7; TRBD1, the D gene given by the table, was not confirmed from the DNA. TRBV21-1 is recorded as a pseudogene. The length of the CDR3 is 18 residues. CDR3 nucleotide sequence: TGTGCCAGCAGCAAATGGGGGTTAAACAGGGAATCAACCTACGAGCAGTACTTC. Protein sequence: CASSKWGLNRESTYEQYF.

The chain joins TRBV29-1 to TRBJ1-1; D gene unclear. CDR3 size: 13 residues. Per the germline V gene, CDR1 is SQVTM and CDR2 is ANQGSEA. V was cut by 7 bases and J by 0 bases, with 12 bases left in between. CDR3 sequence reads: CSAWTVMNTEAFF. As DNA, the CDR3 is TGCAGCGCGTGGACTGTAATGAACACTGAAGCTTTCTTT.

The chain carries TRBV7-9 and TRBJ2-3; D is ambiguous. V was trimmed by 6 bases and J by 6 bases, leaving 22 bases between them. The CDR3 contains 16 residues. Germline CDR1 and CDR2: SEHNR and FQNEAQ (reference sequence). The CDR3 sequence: CASSSRVRKRFDTQYF. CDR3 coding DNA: TGTGCCAGCAGTTCCCGCGTTCGTAAGCGTTTCGATACGCAGTATTTT.

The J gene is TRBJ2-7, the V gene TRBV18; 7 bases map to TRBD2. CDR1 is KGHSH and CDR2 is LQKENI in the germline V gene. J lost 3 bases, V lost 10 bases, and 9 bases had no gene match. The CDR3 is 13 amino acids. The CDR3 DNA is TGTGCCACCAGCGGGGACGCCCTCTACGAGCAGTACTTC. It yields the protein CATSGDALYEQYF.

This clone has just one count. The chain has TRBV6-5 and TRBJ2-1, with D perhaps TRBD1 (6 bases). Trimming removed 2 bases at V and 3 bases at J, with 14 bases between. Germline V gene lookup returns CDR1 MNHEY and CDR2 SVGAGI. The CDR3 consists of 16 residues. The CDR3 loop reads CASSYATGENYNEQFF. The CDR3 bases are TGTGCCAGCAGTTACGCGACAGGAGAAAACTACAATGAGCAGTTCTTC.

The CDR3 sequence: CASSFSGGSSYNEQFF. As DNA, the CDR3 is TGCGCCAGCAGTTTCTCTGGCGGGAGCTCCTACAATGAGCAGTTCTTC. The chain is built from TRBV5-1 and TRBJ2-1, with 7 positions matching TRBD2. V shed 5 bases, J shed 0 bases, and the junction held 8 bases outside the gene matches. This CDR3 spans 16 amino acids. In germline, CDR1 is SGHRS, CDR2 YFSETQ.

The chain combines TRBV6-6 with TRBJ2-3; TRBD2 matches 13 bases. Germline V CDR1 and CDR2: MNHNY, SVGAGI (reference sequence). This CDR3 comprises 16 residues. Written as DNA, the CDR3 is TGTGCTAGCCGGACTAGCGGGGGCACTAGCACAGATACGCAGTATTTT. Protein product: CASRTSGGTSTDTQYF.

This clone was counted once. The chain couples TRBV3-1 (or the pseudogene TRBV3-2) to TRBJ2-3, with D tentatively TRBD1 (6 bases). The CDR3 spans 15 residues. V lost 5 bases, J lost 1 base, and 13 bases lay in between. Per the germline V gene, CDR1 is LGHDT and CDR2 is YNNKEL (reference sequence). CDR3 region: CASSFNRVGTDTQYF. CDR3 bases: TGTGCCAGCAGCTTCAACAGGGTCGGCACAGATACGCAGTATTTT.